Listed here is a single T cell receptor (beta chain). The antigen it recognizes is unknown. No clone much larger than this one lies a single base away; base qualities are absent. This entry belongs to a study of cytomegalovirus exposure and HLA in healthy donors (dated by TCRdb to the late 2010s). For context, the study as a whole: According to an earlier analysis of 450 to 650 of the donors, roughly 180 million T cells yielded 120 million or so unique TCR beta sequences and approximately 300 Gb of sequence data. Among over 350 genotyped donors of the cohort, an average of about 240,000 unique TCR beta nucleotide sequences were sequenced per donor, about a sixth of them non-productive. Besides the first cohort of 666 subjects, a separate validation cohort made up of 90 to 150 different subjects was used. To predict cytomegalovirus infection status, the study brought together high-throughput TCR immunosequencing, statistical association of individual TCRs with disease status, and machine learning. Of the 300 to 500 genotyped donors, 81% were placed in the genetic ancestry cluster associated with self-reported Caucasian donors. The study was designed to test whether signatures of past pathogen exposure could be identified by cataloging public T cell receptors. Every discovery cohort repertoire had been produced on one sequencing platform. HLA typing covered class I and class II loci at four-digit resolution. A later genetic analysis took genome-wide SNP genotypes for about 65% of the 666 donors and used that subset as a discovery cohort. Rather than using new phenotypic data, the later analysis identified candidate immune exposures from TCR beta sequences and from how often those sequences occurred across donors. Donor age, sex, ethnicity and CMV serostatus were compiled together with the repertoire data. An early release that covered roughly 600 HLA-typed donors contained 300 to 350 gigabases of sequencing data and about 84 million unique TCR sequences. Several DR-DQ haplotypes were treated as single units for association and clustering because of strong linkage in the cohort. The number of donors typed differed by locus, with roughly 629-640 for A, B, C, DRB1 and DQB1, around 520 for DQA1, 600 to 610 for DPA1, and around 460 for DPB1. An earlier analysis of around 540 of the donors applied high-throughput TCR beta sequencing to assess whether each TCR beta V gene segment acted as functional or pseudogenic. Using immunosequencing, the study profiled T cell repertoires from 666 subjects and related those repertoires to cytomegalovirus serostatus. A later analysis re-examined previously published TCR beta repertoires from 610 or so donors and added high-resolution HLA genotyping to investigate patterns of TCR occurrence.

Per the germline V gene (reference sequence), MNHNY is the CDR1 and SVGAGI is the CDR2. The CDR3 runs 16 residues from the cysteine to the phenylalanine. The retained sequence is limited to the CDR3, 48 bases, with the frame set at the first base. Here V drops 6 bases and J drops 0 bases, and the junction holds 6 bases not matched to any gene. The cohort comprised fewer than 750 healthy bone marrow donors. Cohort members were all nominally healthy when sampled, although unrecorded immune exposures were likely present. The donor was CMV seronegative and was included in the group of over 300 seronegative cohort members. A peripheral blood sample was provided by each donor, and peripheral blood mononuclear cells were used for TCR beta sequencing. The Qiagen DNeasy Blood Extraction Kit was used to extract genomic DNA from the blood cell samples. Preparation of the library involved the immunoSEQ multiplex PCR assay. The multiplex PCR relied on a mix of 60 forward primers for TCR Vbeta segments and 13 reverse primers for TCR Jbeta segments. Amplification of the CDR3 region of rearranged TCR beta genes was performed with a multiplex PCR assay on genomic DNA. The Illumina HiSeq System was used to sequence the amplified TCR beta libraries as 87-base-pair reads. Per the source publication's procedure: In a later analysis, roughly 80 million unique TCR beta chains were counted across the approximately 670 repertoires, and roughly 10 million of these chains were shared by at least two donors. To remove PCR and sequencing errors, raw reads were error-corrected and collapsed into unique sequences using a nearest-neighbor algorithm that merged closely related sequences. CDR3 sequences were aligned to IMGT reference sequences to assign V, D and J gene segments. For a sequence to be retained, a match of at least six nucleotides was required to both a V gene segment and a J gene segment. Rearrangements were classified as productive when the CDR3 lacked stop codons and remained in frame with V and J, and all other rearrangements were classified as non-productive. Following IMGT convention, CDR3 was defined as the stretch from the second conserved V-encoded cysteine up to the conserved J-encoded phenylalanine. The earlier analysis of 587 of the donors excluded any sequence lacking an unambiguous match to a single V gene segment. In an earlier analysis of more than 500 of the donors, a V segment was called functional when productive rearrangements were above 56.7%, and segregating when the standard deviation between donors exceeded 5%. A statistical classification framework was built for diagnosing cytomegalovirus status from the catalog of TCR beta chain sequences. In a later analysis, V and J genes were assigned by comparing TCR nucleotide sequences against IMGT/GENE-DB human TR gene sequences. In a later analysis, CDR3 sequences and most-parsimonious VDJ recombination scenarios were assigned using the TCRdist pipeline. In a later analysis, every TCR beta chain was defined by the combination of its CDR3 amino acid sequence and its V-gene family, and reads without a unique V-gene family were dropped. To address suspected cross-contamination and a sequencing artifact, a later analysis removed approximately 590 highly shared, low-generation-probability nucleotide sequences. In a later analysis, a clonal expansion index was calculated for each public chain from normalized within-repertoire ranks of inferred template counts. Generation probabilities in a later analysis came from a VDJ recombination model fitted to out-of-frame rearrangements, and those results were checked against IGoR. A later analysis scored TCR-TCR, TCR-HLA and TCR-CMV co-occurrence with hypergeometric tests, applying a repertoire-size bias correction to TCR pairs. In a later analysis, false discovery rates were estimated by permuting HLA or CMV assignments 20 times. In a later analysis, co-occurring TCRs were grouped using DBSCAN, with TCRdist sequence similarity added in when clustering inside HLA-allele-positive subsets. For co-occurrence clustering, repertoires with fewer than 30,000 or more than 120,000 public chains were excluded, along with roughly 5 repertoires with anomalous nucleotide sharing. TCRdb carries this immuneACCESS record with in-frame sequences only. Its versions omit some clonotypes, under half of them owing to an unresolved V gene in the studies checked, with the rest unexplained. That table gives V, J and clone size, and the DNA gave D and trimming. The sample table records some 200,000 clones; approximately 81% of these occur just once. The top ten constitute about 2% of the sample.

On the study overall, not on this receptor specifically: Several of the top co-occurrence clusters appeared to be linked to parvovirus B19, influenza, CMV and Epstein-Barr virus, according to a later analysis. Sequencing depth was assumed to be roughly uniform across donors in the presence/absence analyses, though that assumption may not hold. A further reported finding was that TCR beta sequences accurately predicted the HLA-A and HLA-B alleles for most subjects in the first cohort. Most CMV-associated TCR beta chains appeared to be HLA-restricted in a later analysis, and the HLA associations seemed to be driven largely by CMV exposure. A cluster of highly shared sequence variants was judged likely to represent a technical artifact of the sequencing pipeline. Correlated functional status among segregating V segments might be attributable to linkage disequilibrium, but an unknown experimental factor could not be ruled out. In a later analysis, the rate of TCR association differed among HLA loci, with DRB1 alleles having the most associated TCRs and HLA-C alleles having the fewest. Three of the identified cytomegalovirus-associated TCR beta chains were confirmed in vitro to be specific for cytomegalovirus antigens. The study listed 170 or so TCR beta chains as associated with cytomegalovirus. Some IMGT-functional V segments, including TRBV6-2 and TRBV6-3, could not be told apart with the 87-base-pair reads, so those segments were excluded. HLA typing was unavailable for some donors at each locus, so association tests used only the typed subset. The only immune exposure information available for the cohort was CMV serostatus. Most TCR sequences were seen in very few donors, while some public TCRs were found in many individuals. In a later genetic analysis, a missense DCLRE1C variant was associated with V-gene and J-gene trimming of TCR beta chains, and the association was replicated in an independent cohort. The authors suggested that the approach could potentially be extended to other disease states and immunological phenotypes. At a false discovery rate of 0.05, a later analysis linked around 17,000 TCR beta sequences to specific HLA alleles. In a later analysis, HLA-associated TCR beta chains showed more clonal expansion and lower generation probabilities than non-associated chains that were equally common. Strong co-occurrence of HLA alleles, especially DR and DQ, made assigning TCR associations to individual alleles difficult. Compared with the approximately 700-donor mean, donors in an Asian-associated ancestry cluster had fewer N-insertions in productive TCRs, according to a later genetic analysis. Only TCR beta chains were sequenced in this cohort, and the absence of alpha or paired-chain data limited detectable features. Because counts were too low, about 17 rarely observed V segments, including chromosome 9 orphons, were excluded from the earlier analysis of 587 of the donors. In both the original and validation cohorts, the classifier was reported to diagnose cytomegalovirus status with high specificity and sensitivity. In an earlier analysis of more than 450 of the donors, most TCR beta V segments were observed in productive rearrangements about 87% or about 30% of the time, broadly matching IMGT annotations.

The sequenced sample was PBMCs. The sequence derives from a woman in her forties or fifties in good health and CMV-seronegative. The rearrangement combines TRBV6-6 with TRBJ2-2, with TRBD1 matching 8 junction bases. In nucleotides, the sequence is TGTGCCAGCAGATTACAGACAGGGGCGAACACCGGGGAGCTGTTTTTT. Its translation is CASRLQTGANTGELFF.